Here is one T cell receptor (beta chain) with its context. The antigen is unknown. The length of the CDR3 is 16 residues. Germline V CDR1 and CDR2: SGHRS, YFSETQ. V gave up 3 bases and J gave up 7 bases; unmatched junction bases: 12. This record comes from a study of beta chain features in type 1 diabetes. The whole isolated RNA underwent reverse transcription, so sequencing captured expressed TCRB transcripts. Naive, central memory and regulatory T cell samples yielded roughly 3.5 million reads on average. The assay was immunoSEQ multiplex PCR, and TCRdb's table has in-frame clones only and misses some. The sample includes some 140,000 clones, approximately 9% of them seen just once. CD4+ naive, central memory, regulatory and stem cell-like memory cells were sorted via CD45RO/CCR7/CD25/CD127/CD95/CD27. Each sorted population was over 95% pure. Findings and caveats of the study: Across all four CD4+ subsets, people with type 1 diabetes showed modestly shorter TCRB CDR3s.

The sequenced sample was central memory CD4+ T cells from blood. This chain links TRBV5-1 with TRBJ2-1; 8 nucleotides line up with TRBD1. This TCR came from a man aged 25 to 40 with type 1 diabetes. CDR3 region: CASSSLNGQGSNEQFF. The CDR3 DNA reads as TGCGCCAGCAGCTCCCTAAACGGACAGGGCTCTAATGAGCAGTTCTTC.